The rows below give T cell receptor beta chains drawn from one sample of a study of human T cells and chemical hapten exposure. MiXCR, applied by TCRdb to the RACE reads, yields one record per CDR3 protein. The data contain 75,000 to 80,000 distinct CDR3 sequences, 8.5% to 9.5% of them seen just once; the ten biggest clones take up about 1.5%. The material sequenced was whole blood. These receptors were taken from a female donor in good health. Some clones in this sample may be carry-over from other donors' samples. Both conserved end residues are part of each CDR3. A D gene is named only where the DNA matches it firmly. The size field is filled for only some rows; it gives once, few, many or a size class.

cdr3_aa cdr3_nt j_call cdr3_length v_call clone_size d_call
CASSGDTDDQHF TGTGCCAGCAGTGGGGACACGGACGACCAGCATTTT TRBJ1-5 12 TRBV6-1 many .
CASSLRQVNTEAFF TGTGCCAGCAGTTTACGGCAAGTCAACACTGAAGCTTTCTTT TRBJ1-1 14 TRBV12-3/TRBV12-4 many .
CAGGALVLINGYTF TGTGCCGGAGGGGCATTGGTTTTGATCAATGGCTACACCTTC TRBJ1-2 14 TRBV27 few .
CAISESWGREQFF TGTGCCATCAGTGAGTCATGGGGGCGTGAGCAGTTCTTC TRBJ2-1 13 TRBV10-3 many .
CASSQGDGSNQPQHF TGTGCCAGCAGCCAGGGTGACGGGTCCAATCAGCCCCAGCATTTT TRBJ1-5 15 TRBV2 many .
CSVARRLETQYF TGCAGCGTTGCGAGGAGGCTAGAGACCCAGTACTTC TRBJ2-5 12 TRBV29-1 many .
CASSQGVDRADNEQFF TGTGCCAGCAGCCAAGGGGTGGACAGGGCGGACAATGAGCAGTTCTTC TRBJ2-1 16 TRBV4-2 many TRBD1
CAIGEPGSANSPLHF TGTGCCATCGGCGAACCGGGGTCAGCAAATTCACCCCTCCACTTT TRBJ1-6 15 TRBV10-3 few .
CASSVVENYGYTF TGTGCCAGCAGCGTAGTGGAGAACTATGGCTACACCTTC TRBJ1-2 13 TRBV9 few .
CASSPSLWDSSTDTQYF TGTGCCAGCAGCCCCTCCCTTTGGGACTCGAGCACAGATACGCAGTATTTT TRBJ2-3 17 TRBV3-1 few .
CASSARGGTNEKLFF TGTGCCAGCAGCGCCAGGGGTGGCACTAATGAAAAACTGTTTTTT TRBJ1-4 15 TRBV7-9 . .
CSAPGTAYEQYF TGCAGTGCTCCGGGGACAGCCTACGAGCAGTACTTC TRBJ2-7 12 TRBV20-1 few TRBD1
CSVTSGQETQYF TGCAGCGTTACTAGTGGGCAAGAGACCCAGTACTTC TRBJ2-5 12 TRBV29-1 many .
CASSLRNMGNEQYF TGTGCCAGCAGTTTACGGAATATGGGGAACGAGCAGTACTTC TRBJ2-7 14 TRBV12-3/TRBV12-4 . .
CASSLRLARTDTQYF TGTGCCAGCAGCTTAAGGCTAGCACGCACAGATACGCAGTATTTT TRBJ2-3 15 TRBV7-3 many .
CSARREPKSSYEQYF TGCAGTGCTCGCAGGGAACCGAAGAGTAGCTACGAGCAGTACTTC TRBJ2-7 15 TRBV20-1 many .
CASSPTLLEDTQYF TGTGCCAGCAGCCCGACCTTACTAGAAGATACGCAGTATTTT TRBJ2-3 14 TRBV12-3/TRBV12-4 . .
CASSVYRDTEAFF TGTGCCAGCAGCGTCTACAGGGACACTGAAGCTTTCTTT TRBJ1-1 13 TRBV4-2 . .
CASSYLRSGEAFF TGTGCCAGCAGTTACCTAAGGTCGGGTGAAGCTTTCTTT TRBJ1-1 13 TRBV6-6 many .
CASSQEGLAAAFF TGTGCCAGCAGCCAAGAGGGACTAGCGGCGGCGTTCTTC TRBJ2-1 13 TRBV4-2 many TRBD2
CAINGGVRFF TGTGCCATCAACGGGGGGGTGAGGTTCTTC TRBJ2-1 10 TRBV10-3 many TRBD2
CASSQDRGDEAFF TGTGCCAGCAGCCAGGACAGGGGTGATGAAGCTTTCTTT TRBJ1-1 13 TRBV9 . TRBD1
CASNVGPSNYGYTF TGTGCCAGCAATGTAGGGCCTTCTAACTATGGCTACACCTTC TRBJ1-2 14 TRBV6-5 many .
CASSQDTRVTEAFF TGTGCCAGCAGCCAAGATACAAGGGTAACTGAAGCTTTCTTT TRBJ1-1 14 TRBV4-2 few .
CASSPTGGREKLFF TGTGCCAGCAGCCCAACAGGGGGCCGGGAAAAACTGTTTTTT TRBJ1-4 14 TRBV7-2 . TRBD1
CASSLPGVETQYF TGTGCCAGTAGTCTTCCAGGGGTCGAGACCCAGTACTTC TRBJ2-5 13 TRBV19 few .
CASSLGLSTAQYF TGTGCCAGCAGCTTAGGACTATCCACGGCCCAGTACTTC TRBJ2-5 13 TRBV13 . .
CSVRAAKNIQYF TGCAGTGTCAGGGCCGCCAAAAACATTCAGTACTTC TRBJ2-4 12 TRBV20-1 few .
CASGFLVGQGSGNTIYF TGTGCTAGTGGATTCCTGGTGGGGCAGGGAAGTGGAAACACCATATATTTT TRBJ1-3 17 TRBV12-5 few .
CASSLGPGNNQPQHF TGCGCCAGCAGCTTGGGGCCAGGAAACAATCAGCCCCAGCATTTT TRBJ1-5 15 TRBV5-1 . .
CASSHNSRNTEAFF TGTGCCAGCAGCCATAACTCGCGGAACACTGAAGCTTTCTTT TRBJ1-1 14 TRBV7-8 many .
CSASRDRGAHEQYF TGCAGTGCTAGCCGCGACAGGGGGGCCCACGAGCAGTACTTC TRBJ2-7 14 TRBV20-1 . TRBD1
CASTLTGTGYQPQHF TGTGCCAGCACCCTGACCGGGACAGGGTATCAGCCCCAGCATTTT TRBJ1-5 15 TRBV2 many TRBD1
CASSLGLAGGNEQFF TGTGCCAGCAGCTTAGGACTAGCGGGGGGTAATGAGCAGTTCTTC TRBJ2-1 15 TRBV7-6 once TRBD2
CASSRTPTGRYASTDTQYF TGTGCCAGCAGTCGGACGCCAACGGGACGGTATGCTAGCACAGATACGCAGTATTTT TRBJ2-3 19 TRBV27 few .
CASSFNVNYGYTF TGTGCCAGCAGCTTTAACGTTAACTATGGCTACACCTTC TRBJ1-2 13 TRBV7-6 few .
CASSHTGTGGNQETQYF TGCGCCAGCAGTCACACCGGGACAGGGGGTAACCAAGAGACCCAGTACTTC TRBJ2-5 17 TRBV23-1 many TRBD1
CATSADRDQPQHF TGTGCCACCAGCGCGGACAGAGATCAGCCCCAGCATTTT TRBJ1-5 13 TRBV15 many .
CSVSRGTGNYGYTF TGCAGCGTTTCCAGGGGCACGGGGAACTATGGCTACACCTTC TRBJ1-2 14 TRBV29-1 many .
CASSSGGRRTEAFF TGTGCCAGCAGCTCAGGGGGCAGGAGGACTGAAGCTTTCTTT TRBJ1-1 14 TRBV6-2/TRBV6-3 . TRBD1
CSVGAGSDTQYF TGCAGCGTTGGGGCCGGGTCGGATACGCAGTATTTT TRBJ2-3 12 TRBV29-1 many .
CASSLAAGDRPQHF TGTGCCAGCAGCTTAGCGGCAGGGGATCGACCCCAGCATTTT TRBJ1-5 14 TRBV7-2 few .
CASRDPTYEQYF TGTGCCAGCAGGGACCCCACCTACGAGCAGTACTTC TRBJ2-7 12 TRBV6-2/TRBV6-3 few .